Shown below are 18 T cell receptor beta chains from a single sample sequenced in a study of T cell changes during pregnancy in multiple sclerosis. Using immunoSEQ multiplex PCR, the repertoire was profiled, and TCRdb retains in-frame clones only, with some absent. The sample holds under 65,000 clones, more than 75% seen once. This specimen consisted of peripheral blood, obtained in the first trimester of pregnancy. The source is a female donor in good health, enrolled as a control in a pregnancy study.

The chain combines TRBV5-6 with TRBJ2-7; 9 nucleotides line up with TRBD2. The CDR3 totals 18 residues. Germline values: CDR1 SGHDT, CDR2 YYEEEE. The J segment lost 3 bases and the V segment lost 5 bases, leaving 18 bases of the junction unmatched. This CDR3 reads CASRRGGLQENAGYEQYF. Here the CDR3 DNA reads TGTGCCAGCAGGCGGGGGGGCCTACAGGAGAATGCCGGCTACGAGCAGTACTTC.

DNA for the CDR3: TGCGCCAGCAGCTCCGGACAGGGCGGGATCACCTACGAGCAGTACTTC. This gives the protein CASSSGQGGITYEQYF. The chain recombines TRBV5-1 with TRBJ2-7; 8 bases are a match to TRBD1. Trimming at V came to 3 bases and at J to 2 bases, leaving 10 bases not matched to a gene. The germline CDR1 and CDR2 sequences are SGHRS and YFSETQ. The CDR3 consists of 16 residues. The complete variable domain, with remaining parts taken from reference TRBV5-1 and TRBJ2-7, reads KAGVTQTPRYLIKTRGQQVTLSCSPISGHRSVSWYQQTPGQGLQFLFEYFSETQRNKGNFPGRFSGRQFSNSRSEMNVSTLELGDSALYLCASSSGQGGITYEQYFGPGTRLTVT.

The genes are TRBV7-2 and TRBJ2-3, with TRBD2 matching 13 bases. The CDR3 totals 16 residues. V shed 5 bases, J shed 5 bases, and the junction held 7 bases outside the gene matches. CDR1 SGHTA and CDR2 FQGNSA come from the germline V gene. The DNA of the CDR3 is TGTGCCAGCAGCCAACTAGCGGGGGGGCCGGGAGATACGCAGTATTTT. Its translation: CASSQLAGGPGDTQYF.

This clone was seen only once. The chain has TRBV7-6 and TRBJ2-2; D ambiguous. CDR3 length: 15 residues. V lost 4 bases, J lost 0 bases, and 9 bases lay in between. Looked up from germline, CDR1 is SGHVS and CDR2 is FNYEAQ. The CDR3 bases are TGTGCCAGCAGCTACTTTTTACCGAACACCGGGGAGCTGTTTTTT. Protein: CASSYFLPNTGELFF. Combining the CDR3 with reference TRBV7-6 and TRBJ2-2 gives the whole variable domain GAGVSQSPRYKVTKRGQDVALRCDPISGHVSLYWYRQALGQGPEFLTYFNYEAQQDKSGLPNDRFSAERPEGSISTLTIQRTEQRDSAMYRCASSYFLPNTGELFFGEGSRLTVL.

The V call is TRBV5-6, the J call TRBJ2-6, with D perhaps matching TRBD1 (5 bases). Trimming removed 4 bases at V and 2 bases at J, with 7 bases between. Looked up from germline, CDR1 is SGHDT and CDR2 is YYEEEE. CDR3 length: 14 amino acids. CDR3 nucleotide sequence: TGTGCCAGCAGCCCAGGGACTGGGGCCAACGTCCTGACTTTC. As protein: CASSPGTGANVLTF.

This clone has more than one count but fewer than ten. This sequence joins TRBV29-1 and TRBJ2-4; TRBD1 agrees at 10 bases. From germline, CDR1 is SQVTM and CDR2 ANQGSEA. V lost 6 bases, J lost 8 bases, and 19 bases stayed unmatched. This CDR3 region has 17 residues. CDR3 bases: TGCAGCGTCGGACAGGGGGATGAGGGAGGGTTGGCAGACATTCAGTACTTC. This sequence encodes CSVGQGDEGGLADIQYF. The full variable domain, rest sourced from reference TRBV29-1 and TRBJ2-4, is SAVISQKPSRDICQRGTSLTIQCQVDSQVTMMFWYRQQPGQSLTLIATANQGSEATYESGFVIDKFPISRPNLTFSTLTVSNMSPEDSSIYLCSVGQGDEGGLADIQYFGAGTRLSVL.

Remarks on this clone: The sample has other DNA sequences that encode this CDR3 too. The chain recombines TRBV7-2 with TRBJ1-2, with 11 bases aligning to TRBD1. This CDR3 has 14 amino acids. The germline V gene has CDR1 SGHTA and CDR2 FQGNSA. J gave up 4 bases and V 4 bases, and 2 bases lay outside the gene matches. The CDR3, as DNA: TGTGCCAGCAGCTCGGACAGGGGGCCCTATGGCTACACCTTC. Its protein product is CASSSDRGPYGYTF.

The CDR3 bases are TGTGCCAGCAGCTCACCCGGGACAGGGGCCTCCTATAACTATGGCTACACCTTC. As protein: CASSSPGTGASYNYGYTF. V is TRBV5-6 and J is TRBJ1-2, with 10 nucleotides matching TRBD1. CDR1 and CDR2 from the germline V gene are SGHDT and YYEEEE. This CDR3 has 18 residues. V lost 3 bases, J lost 1 base, and 12 bases stayed unmatched. Full variable domain (outside the CDR3, taken from reference TRBV5-6 and TRBJ1-2): DAGVTQSPTHLIKTRGQQVTLRCSPKSGHDTVSWYQQALGQGPQFIFQYYEEEERQRGNFPDRFSGHQFPNYSSELNVNALLLGDSALYLCASSSPGTGASYNYGYTFGSGTRLTVV.

V and J are TRBV11-2 and TRBJ1-1; D might be TRBD1 (5 bases). The CDR3 runs 12 residues. The V end lost 1 base, the J end lost 10 bases, and 10 bases lay between the germline ends. Germline CDR1 is SGHAT and CDR2 is FQNNGV. CDR3 DNA: TGTGCCAGCAGCTTAGGATTAGGGGTAGCTTTCTTT. Protein: CASSLGLGVAFF. Combining the CDR3 with reference TRBV11-2 and TRBJ1-1 gives the whole variable domain EAGVAQSPRYKIIEKRQSVAFWCNPISGHATLYWYQQILGQGPKLLIQFQNNGVVDDSQLPKDRFSAERLKGVDSTLKIQPAKLEDSAVYLCASSLGLGVAFFGQGTRLTVV.

The chain combines TRBV7-2 with TRBJ1-2, with 7 bases lining up with TRBD1. There are 13 residues in the CDR3. CDR1 is SGHTA and CDR2 is FQGNSA in the germline V gene. Losses at the gene ends were 1 base for V and 4 bases for J; bases not matched to a gene: 0. CDR3 region: CASSLDRGYGYTF. The DNA for the CDR3 is TGTGCCAGCAGCTTAGACAGGGGCTATGGCTACACCTTC.

The V call is TRBV25-1, the J call TRBJ1-3; 7 bases map to TRBD1. The CDR3 sequence is 14 residues long. Unmatched junction bases numbered 1, after V lost 5 bases and J lost 0 bases. Germline V gene lookup returns CDR1 MGHDK and CDR2 SYGVNS. The DNA of the CDR3 is TGTGCCAGCAGTCACAGGGGCTCTGGAAACACCATATATTTT. Protein sequence: CASSHRGSGNTIYF.

The chain couples TRBV5-4 to TRBJ1-4; no clear D. V lost 0 bases to trimming and J lost 12 bases, with 9 bases between them. This CDR3 region has 12 residues. Germline CDR1 reads SGHNT; CDR2 reads YYREEE (reference sequence). In DNA, the CDR3 is TGTGCCAGCAGCTTGGACTCCAATCAACTGTTTTTT. Translated: CASSLDSNQLFF.

The rearrangement uses TRBV28 and TRBJ2-7; D is perhaps TRBD2 (5 bases). V was pared by 8 bases and J by 5 bases, with 10 bases between. The CDR3 is 11 residues long. Germline-derived CDR1 and CDR2 are MDHEN and SYDVKM. Here the CDR3 reads CASGEMNEQYF. The CDR3, as DNA: TGTGCCAGCGGGGAGATGAACGAGCAGTACTTC.

This chain joins TRBV7-2 and TRBJ1-5, with D possibly TRBD1 on 5 matching bases. Trimming took off 5 bases at V and 9 bases at J, with 11 bases between the two ends. Per the germline V gene, CDR1 is SGHTA and CDR2 is FQGNSA. CDR3 length: 12 residues. The CDR3 DNA sequence: TGTGCCAGCAGCCCGGGGGGTTCGCCCCAGCATTTT. It encodes CASSPGGSPQHF.

The chain links TRBV18 to TRBJ1-1, with 7 positions matching TRBD1. Germline values: CDR1 KGHSH, CDR2 LQKENI. Losses at the gene ends were 3 bases for V and 1 base for J; bases not matched to a gene: 8. The CDR3 loop spans 16 amino acids. The CDR3 DNA is TGTGCCAGCTCACCCGGAGGGGGCAGGGGGAACACTGAAGCTTTCTTT. This gives the protein CASSPGGGRGNTEAFF.

V gene TRBV5-1 combines with J gene TRBJ1-6, with a weak D call TRBD1 (6 bases). Germline CDR1 is SGHRS and CDR2 is YFSETQ. CDR3 length: 15 residues. V was clipped by 0 bases and J by 3 bases, with 7 bases between them. The CDR3 is CASSLEGGYNSPLHF. DNA for the CDR3: TGCGCCAGCAGCTTGGAAGGGGGCTATAATTCACCCCTCCACTTT.

This rearrangement joins TRBV7-2 to TRBJ1-6; 7 bases agree with TRBD1. The V gene end was trimmed by 3 bases and the J gene end by 8 bases; junction bases not matched to a gene: 7. The CDR3 has 15 amino acids. Germline V gene sequence: CDR1 SGHTA, CDR2 FQGNSA. The CDR3 sequence is CASSFKGQSHSPLHF. For the CDR3, the DNA is TGTGCCAGCAGCTTTAAGGGACAGTCTCATTCACCCCTCCACTTT. The full variable domain, with the rest looked up from reference TRBV7-2 and TRBJ1-6, is GAGVSQSPSNKVTEKGKDVELRCDPISGHTALYWYRQSLGQGLEFLIYFQGNSAPDKSGLPSDRFSAERTGGSVSTLTIQRTQQEDSAVYLCASSFKGQSHSPLHFGNGTRLTVT.

V gene TRBV19 combines with J gene TRBJ2-2; D is perhaps TRBD1 (6 bases). Germline V gene data show CDR1 as LNHDA and CDR2 as SQIVND (reference sequence). This CDR3 has 14 residues. V was trimmed by 9 bases and J by 2 bases, leaving 13 bases between them. The CDR3 DNA follows: TGTGCCAGCAACGGACAGATAAACACCGGGGAGCTGTTTTTT. Translated: CASNGQINTGELFF.